Included here is one T cell receptor (beta chain) sequence, with context. Its antigen is undetermined. The study profiled TCR beta VDJ and CDR3 using genomic DNA as template. MiXCR, run by TCRdb on the reads, gives a single entry per CDR3 protein. The sample contains fewer than 85,000 distinct CDR3 sequences, under 80% of which appear only once. By flow cytometry, patients selected for sequencing had shown an expansion of CD8+CD57+ cells. Every patient was diagnosed with severe acquired aplastic anemia. The sample belongs to a study of CD8+CD57+ T cells in acquired aplastic anemia. In the study overall: Isolated CD4+ and CD8+ cells, once sorted, yielded DNA averaging roughly 3.2 ug.

General study findings and limits: In CD8+ cells, Simpson's diversity showed no significant difference between patients and controls. Patients and controls shared 25 to 30 CD8+ CDR3 sequences.

Trimming at V came to 6 bases and at J to 1 base, leaving 2 bases not matched to a gene. Germline V gene lookup returns CDR1 SNHLY and CDR2 FYNNEI. The CDR3 contains 13 residues. This clonotype originated in a human donor with aplastic anemia. The chain links TRBV2 to TRBJ1-1; the match to TRBD1 covers 7 bases. The sample taken for sequencing was sorted CD4+, CD8+, or CD8+CD57+ T cells (not recorded which) from PBMCs. The CDR3 DNA is TGTGCCAGCAGGACAGGGCCGAACACTGAAGCTTTCTTT. Translating gives CASRTGPNTEAFF.